This T cell receptor (beta chain) was obtained from a study of blood T cell repertoires in COVID-19. The overall study: COVID-19 samples, acute and convalescent, were from the United States, Italy and Spain.

TCRdb's copy holds only in-frame clones and misses some; the assay was immunoSEQ multiplex PCR. The profile covers 300,000 to 350,000 clones, with under 90% appearing a single time and roughly a tenth taken by the ten largest. Sequencing was done on a sample of PBMCs or T cells enriched from blood (not recorded which). The origin of this receptor is a woman between 25 and 40 years old who had recovered from COVID-19.

The CDR3 loop is CASSEEGAGTDTQYF. The DNA of the CDR3 is TGTGCCAGCAGTGAAGAGGGGGCTGGAACAGATACGCAGTATTTT. The chain is built from TRBV2 and TRBJ2-3; 7 bases agree with TRBD1. J gave up 3 bases and V 1 base, and 4 bases lay outside the gene matches. CDR1 and CDR2 from the germline V gene are SNHLY and FYNNEI. The CDR3 covers 15 residues.